This T cell receptor beta chain was retrieved from a study of blood T cells in healthy people across ages. Together with a sample-barcoded 5' primer, a J-beta primer mix was included in a second PCR lasting about 7 to 11 cycles. Each CDR3 protein gets one entry after TCRdb re-called the 5' RACE reads with MiXCR. This table holds hundreds of thousands of distinct CDR3 sequences, roughly 32% found once. Notes on the study in general: Without sorted subsets, naive and antigen-experienced compartments could not be conclusively compared. Estimated diversity across one million T cells was deemed an underestimate. Roughly linearly, TCR beta diversity per million T cells fell as age increased.

V lost 1 base and J lost 6; bases outside the gene matches: 6. The CDR3 contains 14 residues. Germline values: CDR1 MGHDK, CDR2 SYGVNS. At least ten counts were recorded for this clonotype. No antigen is known for it. The genes are TRBV25-1 and TRBJ2-7, with 7 nucleotides matching TRBD1. This clonotype was sampled from a woman of 80 years or more in good health. What was sequenced was blood. In DNA, the CDR3 is TGTGCCAGCAGTGAATTACGGACAGGTGCCGAGCAGTACTTC. Encoded protein: CASSELRTGAEQYF.